The rows below give T cell receptor beta chains drawn from one sample of a study of Ad26.COV2.S vaccination and SARS-CoV-2 variants. Repertoires were generated with immunoSEQ multiplex PCR, while TCRdb's copy carries only in-frame clones and drops some. The sample shows about half a million clones, about 89% of them seen only once. The sequencing here drew on peripheral blood, taken in a trial of Ad26.COV2.S vaccine versus placebo. Receptors were obtained from a person aged 18 to 65 who received the Ad26.COV2.S COVID-19 vaccine or a placebo. Both conserved end residues are part of each CDR3. The D gene is left open where the match is weak. For some rows the clone size is stated as once, few or many, or as a class when expanded; others skip it.

j_gene: TRBJ2-1
d_gene: NA
v_gene: TRBV6-2/TRBV6-3
abundance: once
CDR3aa: CASNPDPGGEQFF
CDR3nt: TGTGCCAGCAACCCGGACCCTGGGGGTGAGCAGTTCTTC

j_gene: TRBJ2-3
d_gene: NA
v_gene: TRBV7-3
abundance: NA
CDR3aa: CASSPQGASTDTQYF
CDR3nt: TGTGCCAGCAGCCCCCAAGGGGCTAGCACAGATACGCAGTATTTT

j_gene: TRBJ1-4
d_gene: NA
v_gene: TRBV7-2
abundance: NA
CDR3aa: CASSLNWPPREKLFF
CDR3nt: TGTGCCAGCAGCTTAAATTGGCCCCCGCGCGAAAAACTGTTTTTT

j_gene: TRBJ2-7
d_gene: TRBD1
v_gene: TRBV28
abundance: NA
CDR3aa: CASSWPYTGDYEQYF
CDR3nt: TGTGCCAGCAGTTGGCCCTACACAGGGGACTACGAGCAGTACTTC

j_gene: TRBJ1-5
d_gene: NA
v_gene: TRBV18
abundance: NA
CDR3aa: CASSSSISSQPQHF
CDR3nt: TGTGCCAGCTCATCTTCGATCTCGAGTCAGCCCCAGCATTTT

j_gene: TRBJ1-5
d_gene: NA
v_gene: TRBV18
abundance: NA
CDR3aa: CASSGGGDQPQHF
CDR3nt: TGTGCCAGCTCAGGGGGGGGAGATCAGCCCCAGCATTTT

j_gene: TRBJ1-1
d_gene: TRBD1
v_gene: TRBV6-5
abundance: once
CDR3aa: CASSRTGNTEAFF
CDR3nt: TGTGCCAGCAGCAGGACAGGGAACACTGAAGCTTTCTTT

j_gene: TRBJ1-2
d_gene: NA
v_gene: TRBV12-3/TRBV12-4
abundance: NA
CDR3aa: CASSGLGYGYTF
CDR3nt: TGTGCCAGCAGTGGGCTCGGCTATGGCTACACCTTC

j_gene: TRBJ1-2
d_gene: TRBD1
v_gene: TRBV5-1
abundance: NA
CDR3aa: CASSTGTADGYTF
CDR3nt: TGCGCCAGCAGTACCGGGACAGCGGATGGCTACACCTTC

j_gene: TRBJ1-5
d_gene: TRBD1
v_gene: TRBV6-2/TRBV6-3
abundance: few
CDR3aa: CASSQDRVNNQPQHF
CDR3nt: TGTGCCAGCAGTCAAGACAGGGTTAACAATCAGCCCCAGCATTTT

j_gene: TRBJ2-1
d_gene: NA
v_gene: TRBV6-5
abundance: NA
CDR3aa: CASSYNSVSYNEQFF
CDR3nt: TGTGCCAGCAGTTATAATAGCGTTTCCTACAATGAGCAGTTCTTC

j_gene: TRBJ2-2
d_gene: NA
v_gene: TRBV24-1
abundance: few
CDR3aa: CATSVGLTGELFF
CDR3nt: TGTGCCACCAGTGTCGGTCTCACCGGGGAGCTGTTTTTT

j_gene: TRBJ2-6
d_gene: NA
v_gene: TRBV19
abundance: NA
CDR3aa: CASTRGGPGANVLTF
CDR3nt: TGTGCCAGTACCCGAGGGGGGCCTGGGGCCAACGTCCTGACTTTC

j_gene: TRBJ2-7
d_gene: NA
v_gene: TRBV5-1
abundance: NA
CDR3aa: CASSSQAYEQYF
CDR3nt: TGCGCCAGCAGCTCACAGGCCTACGAGCAGTACTTC

j_gene: TRBJ1-1
d_gene: NA
v_gene: TRBV7-2
abundance: NA
CDR3aa: CASSEPWDRTGVGTEAFF
CDR3nt: TGTGCCAGCAGCGAGCCATGGGATAGAACGGGGGTCGGCACTGAAGCTTTCTTT

j_gene: TRBJ2-7
d_gene: TRBD1
v_gene: TRBV3-1/TRBV3-2
abundance: NA
CDR3aa: CASSQGTGWVREQYF
CDR3nt: TGTGCCAGCAGCCAAGGGACAGGGTGGGTTCGCGAGCAGTACTTC

j_gene: TRBJ1-1
d_gene: NA
v_gene: TRBV25-1
abundance: NA
CDR3aa: CASTAGLNTEAFF
CDR3nt: TGTGCCAGCACTGCAGGCCTGAACACTGAAGCTTTCTTT

j_gene: TRBJ1-5
d_gene: TRBD1
v_gene: TRBV7-9
abundance: NA
CDR3aa: CASSSGTGSNQPQHF
CDR3nt: TGTGCCAGCAGCTCCGGGACAGGGAGCAATCAGCCCCAGCATTTT

j_gene: TRBJ2-7
d_gene: NA
v_gene: TRBV4-2
abundance: NA
CDR3aa: CASSQDGASSYEQYF
CDR3nt: TGTGCCAGCAGCCAAGATGGGGCATCTTCCTACGAGCAGTACTTC

j_gene: TRBJ2-5
d_gene: TRBD2
v_gene: TRBV25-1
abundance: NA
CDR3aa: CASSEFVAGWSETQYF
CDR3nt: TGTGCCAGCAGTGAATTTGTAGCGGGGTGGAGCGAGACCCAGTACTTC

j_gene: TRBJ1-5
d_gene: NA
v_gene: TRBV19
abundance: few
CDR3aa: CASNFGNQPQHF
CDR3nt: TGTGCCAGTAACTTCGGCAATCAGCCCCAGCATTTT

j_gene: TRBJ2-3
d_gene: TRBD1
v_gene: TRBV11-2
abundance: NA
CDR3aa: CASRRDRGTTDTQYF
CDR3nt: TGTGCCAGCAGACGGGACAGGGGTACAACAGATACGCAGTATTTT

j_gene: TRBJ1-5
d_gene: NA
v_gene: TRBV20-1
abundance: once
CDR3aa: CSASVPGNQPQHF
CDR3nt: TGCAGTGCTAGTGTCCCAGGGAATCAGCCCCAGCATTTT